A single sample gave rise to the 23 T cell receptor beta chains below, sequenced in a study of T cell repertoires in cytomegalovirus infection. TCRdb ran MiXCR on the reads and lists one entry per CDR3 protein. The sample has around 800,000 distinct CDR3 sequences; 32% are singletons. Their antigen targets remain unknown. Here the sequenced sample was cultured CD8+ T cells from PBMCs, taken from culture after CMV antigen stimulation. The receptor set was obtained from a human donor in good health (CMV status not recorded). Some clones in this sample may be carry-over from other donors' samples.

V is TRBV6-5 and J is TRBJ1-2; no definite D call. Trimming shortened V by 4 bases and J by 4 bases, and 13 bases separated the two germline ends. The length of the CDR3 is 14 residues. Germline CDR1 reads MNHEY; CDR2 reads SVGAGI. CDR3 nucleotide sequence: TGTGCCAGCAGTTGGAAGGGAGGCGCCTATGGCTACACCTTC. It is translated as CASSWKGGAYGYTF.

The gene calls are TRBV5-4 and TRBJ2-5; D is ambiguous. Per germline, CDR1 SGHNT and CDR2 YYREEE (reference sequence). This CDR3 region has 11 residues. V was cut by 2 bases and J by 6 bases, with 5 bases left in between. The CDR3 here is CASSFSQTQYF. The CDR3 coding sequence is TGTGCCAGCAGCTTCTCTCAGACCCAGTACTTC.

The rearrangement joins TRBV12-3 or TRBV12-4 to TRBJ2-1; 11 bases fit TRBD2. The CDR3 is 14 amino acids. Trimming took 8 bases from V and 4 from J; bases not matched to a gene: 4. The CDR3: CASCTSGRYNEQFF. The CDR3 DNA is TGTGCCAGCTGTACTAGCGGGAGATACAATGAGCAGTTCTTC.

This clonotype was observed a few times. The chain joins TRBV9 to TRBJ2-1; TRBD2 aligns across 12 bases. The CDR3 consists of 15 residues. J was trimmed by 4 bases and V by 5 bases; bases with no gene match: 4. Germline-derived CDR1 and CDR2 are SGDLS and YYNGEE. The CDR3 loop is CASSVGLAGYNEQFF. CDR3 DNA: TGTGCCAGCAGTGTGGGACTAGCGGGTTACAATGAGCAGTTCTTC.

The chain couples TRBV11-2 to TRBJ1-1, with D uncertain. CDR1 is SGHAT and CDR2 is FQNNGV in the germline V gene. V gave up 0 bases and J gave up 10 bases, with 12 bases separating them. The CDR3 is 13 amino acids. CDR3 sequence (DNA): TGTGCCAGCAGCTTAGATCCACGGTCGGGAGCTTTCTTT. Its protein is CASSLDPRSGAFF.

The chain couples TRBV7-9 to TRBJ2-5; 11 bases match TRBD1. This CDR3 has 16 residues. From germline, CDR1 is SEHNR and CDR2 FQNEAQ (reference sequence). The trim removed 5 bases at V and 5 bases at J, leaving 10 bases unmatched. The CDR3 spells CASSPPAGTGGETQYF. DNA of the CDR3: TGTGCCAGCAGCCCCCCCGCCGGGACAGGGGGGGAGACCCAGTACTTC.

This sequence joins TRBV6-2 or TRBV6-3 and TRBJ2-5; D may be TRBD1 (5 bases). This CDR3 region has 17 residues. CDR1 is MNHEY and CDR2 is SVGEGT in the germline V gene. V lost 2 bases to trimming and J lost 4 bases, with 20 bases between them. Written as DNA, the CDR3 is TGTGCCAGCAGTTACGGCTTAGCAGGGCTGAATTCAGAGACCCAGTACTTC. Translation gives CASSYGLAGLNSETQYF.

This clonotype has at least ten counts. The rearrangement uses TRBV19 and TRBJ2-1; D perhaps matches TRBD1 (7 bases). This CDR3 comprises 14 residues. CDR1 and CDR2 from the germline V gene are LNHDA and SQIVND (reference sequence). Between the trimmed V and J ends, which lost 7 bases and 5 bases, there was a span of 15 bases. The CDR3 protein is CASIGGGGHNEQFF. Here the CDR3 DNA reads TGTGCCAGTATCGGAGGGGGCGGTCACAATGAGCAGTTCTTC.

For this clonotype: One junction end disagrees with the germline gene, perhaps due to a read error. CDR3 residues: CASSTGQGARENQYF. Written as DNA, the CDR3 is TGTGCCAGCAGTACAGGACAGGGGGCAAGGGAGAACCAGTACTTC. This chain links TRBV6-6 with TRBJ2-5; TRBD1 aligns across 11 bases. Germline CDR1 MNHNY, CDR2 SVGAGI (reference sequence). The CDR3 sequence is 15 residues long.

The gene calls are TRBV15 and TRBJ1-1; D remains ambiguous. Germline CDR1 LNHNV, CDR2 YYDKDF (reference sequence). The CDR3 consists of 12 residues. Trimming took off 3 bases at V and 0 bases at J, with 2 bases between the two ends. The CDR3 coding sequence is TGTGCCACCAGCAGGGTGAACACTGAAGCTTTCTTT. Translating it yields CATSRVNTEAFF.

Many counts were recorded for this clonotype. The rearrangement uses TRBV7-2 and TRBJ2-7; TRBD1 aligns across 8 bases. This CDR3 is built from 15 residues. The germline V gene encodes CDR1 SGHTA and CDR2 FQGNSA. V lost 1 base and J lost 4; bases outside the gene matches: 6. The CDR3 is CASSLDRDRRYEQYV. CDR3 in DNA: TGTGCCAGCAGCTTAGACCGGGACAGGAGGTACGAGCAGTACGTC.

J is TRBJ2-3 and V is TRBV4-1, with TRBD1 matching 7 bases. The germline V gene encodes CDR1 MGHRA and CDR2 YSYEKL. The CDR3 consists of 16 residues. The V gene end was trimmed by 0 bases and the J gene end by 9 bases; junction bases not matched to a gene: 12. The CDR3 loop is CASSQEAGTASRTQYF. The DNA of the CDR3 is TGCGCCAGCAGCCAAGAAGCCGGGACAGCCAGCCGAACGCAGTATTTT.

Concerning this clonotype: Sequence at one end of the junction differs from germline and may be a read error. This chain uses TRBV12-3 or TRBV12-4 with TRBJ1-2, with a weak D call TRBD1 (5 bases). This CDR3 region has 11 residues. The CDR3 coding sequence is TGTGCCAGCAGTTTGGGGGACCTTTGTTTCTTC. Protein product: CASSLGDLCFF.

The CDR3 sequence: CASSLVAGGGLVDEQFF. The CDR3 DNA reads TGTGCCAGCAGCTTAGTGGCAGGGGGGGGACTAGTGGATGAGCAGTTCTTC. The V gene is TRBV7-6, the J gene TRBJ2-1; weak D call: TRBD2 (8 bases). The CDR3 runs 17 residues. Germline-derived CDR1 and CDR2 are SGHVS and FNYEAQ. Trimming stripped 1 base from V and 8 bases from J, with 21 bases between.

The chain links TRBV6-5 to TRBJ1-5; a weak D match, TRBD1 (6 bases). CDR1 and CDR2 from the germline V gene are MNHEY and SVGAGI. The germline V and J ends were trimmed by 0 bases and 7 bases, with 13 bases remaining between them. The CDR3 contains 15 residues. CDR3 in DNA: TGTGCCAGCAGTTACTCTTCGGACAGACGACAGCCCCAGCATTTT. This codes for CASSYSSDRRQPQHF.

The chain joins TRBV6-5 to TRBJ2-7; 10 nucleotides line up with TRBD1. The CDR3 covers 15 residues. Germline V gives CDR1 MNHEY, CDR2 SVGAGI. V lost 6 bases and J lost 3; bases outside the gene matches: 8. The CDR3 loop is CASRAGTGDVYEQYF. In DNA form, the CDR3 reads TGTGCCAGCAGAGCCGGGACAGGGGATGTCTACGAGCAGTACTTC.

This rearrangement joins TRBV19 to TRBJ1-5; D may be TRBD1 (5 bases). Trimming left V 7 bases short and J 7 bases short, with 20 bases between. The length of the CDR3 is 15 residues. Germline loops: CDR1 LNHDA, CDR2 SQIVND (reference sequence). The CDR3 protein is CASTAARGNQQPQHF. The CDR3 bases are TGTGCCAGTACCGCTGCGAGGGGAAATCAGCAGCCCCAGCATTTT.

This clonotype showed up just a few times. V gene TRBV20-1 combines with J gene TRBJ1-2; 7 bases are a match to TRBD1. Trimming at V came to 3 bases and at J to 3 bases, leaving 7 bases not matched to a gene. There are 14 residues in the CDR3. Germline CDR1 is DFQATT and CDR2 is SNEGSKA (reference sequence). CDR3 nucleotide sequence: TGCAGTGCTAGGGGGCAGGGGGGGGACTATGGCTACACCTTC. Amino acids: CSARGQGGDYGYTF.

In this sample, this clonotype turned up a few times. V and J are TRBV7-9 and TRBJ1-2; D might be TRBD1 (5 bases). Germline lookup yields CDR1 SEHNR and CDR2 FQNEAQ (reference sequence). V was pared by 5 bases and J by 1 base, with 14 bases between. CDR3 size: 15 residues. This chain's CDR3 is CASSPAGVLNYGYTF. The DNA for the CDR3 is TGTGCCAGCAGCCCGGCGGGGGTTCTTAACTATGGCTACACCTTC.

About this clonotype: An end of the junction does not agree with germline; a read error may underlie this. This rearrangement joins TRBV10-3 to TRBJ2-5; tentative D call: TRBD1 (6 bases). CDR3 length: 16 amino acids. Germline CDR1 and CDR2: ENHRY and SYGVKD. The CDR3, as DNA: TGTGCCATCAGTAAGTCGATGGGGGCCCTCCAAGAGACCCAGTACTTC. It is translated as CAISKSMGALQETQYF.

The genes are TRBV27 and TRBJ2-3; TRBD1 matches 7 bases. V dropped 4 bases and J dropped 0; count of bases not matched to a gene: 7. There are 16 residues in the CDR3. Germline V gene sequence: CDR1 MNHEY, CDR2 SMNVEV (reference sequence). Here the CDR3 reads CASSSVRDRSTDTQYF. The CDR3 DNA reads TGTGCCAGCAGTTCGGTCCGGGACAGAAGCACAGATACGCAGTATTTT.

The CDR3 coding sequence is TGTGCCAGCAGCCAAGCGGTCCACACCGGGGAGCTGTTTTTT. Translated: CASSQAVHTGELFF. This chain links TRBV4-2 with TRBJ2-2; no definite D call. The CDR3 has 14 residues. Trimming cost V 1 base and J 3 bases, with 6 bases left between them. CDR1 is LGHNA and CDR2 is YNFKEQ in the germline V gene.

This clonotype has only a few counts. V usage is TRBV19 and J usage is TRBJ2-5; 10 bases fit TRBD2. This CDR3 is built from 15 residues. CDR1 and CDR2 from the germline V gene are LNHDA and SQIVND (reference sequence). Unmatched junction bases numbered 6, after V lost 6 bases and J lost 2 bases. CDR3 nucleotides: TGTGCCAGTAGCGGCGGGACTAGCGTACAAGAGACCCAGTACTTC. It encodes CASSGGTSVQETQYF. Full variable domain (rest looked up from reference TRBV19 and TRBJ2-5): DGGITQSPKYLFRKEGQNVTLSCEQNLNHDAMYWYRQDPGQGLRLIYYSQIVNDFQKGDIAEGYSVSREKKESFPLTVTSAQKNPTAFYLCASSGGTSVQETQYFGPGTRLLVL.